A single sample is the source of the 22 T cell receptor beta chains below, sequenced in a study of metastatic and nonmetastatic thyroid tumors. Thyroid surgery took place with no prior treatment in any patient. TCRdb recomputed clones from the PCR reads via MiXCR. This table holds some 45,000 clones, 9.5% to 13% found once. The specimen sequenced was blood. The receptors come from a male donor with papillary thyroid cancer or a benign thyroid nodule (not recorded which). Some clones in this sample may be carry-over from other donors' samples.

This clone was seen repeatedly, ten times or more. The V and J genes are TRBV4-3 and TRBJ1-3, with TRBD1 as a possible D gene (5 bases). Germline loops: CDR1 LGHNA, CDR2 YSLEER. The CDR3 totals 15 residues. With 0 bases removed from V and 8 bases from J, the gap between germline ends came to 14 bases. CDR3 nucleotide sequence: TGCGCCAGCAGCCAAGATCGGCCAGGGAGCGACACCATATATTTT. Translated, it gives CASSQDRPGSDTIYF.

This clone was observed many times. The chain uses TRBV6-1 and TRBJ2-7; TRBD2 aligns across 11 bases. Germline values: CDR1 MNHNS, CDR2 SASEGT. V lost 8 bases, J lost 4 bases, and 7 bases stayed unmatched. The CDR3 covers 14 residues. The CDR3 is CASAPGTSGYEQYF. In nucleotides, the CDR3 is TGTGCCAGCGCCCCCGGGACTAGCGGTTACGAGCAGTACTTC.

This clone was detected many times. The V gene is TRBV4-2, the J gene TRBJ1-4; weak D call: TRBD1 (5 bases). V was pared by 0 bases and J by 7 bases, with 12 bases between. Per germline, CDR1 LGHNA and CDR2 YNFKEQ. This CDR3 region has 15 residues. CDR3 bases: TGTGCCAGCAGCCAAGAGGGGGGAGGGCCTGAAAAACTGTTTTTT. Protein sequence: CASSQEGGGPEKLFF.

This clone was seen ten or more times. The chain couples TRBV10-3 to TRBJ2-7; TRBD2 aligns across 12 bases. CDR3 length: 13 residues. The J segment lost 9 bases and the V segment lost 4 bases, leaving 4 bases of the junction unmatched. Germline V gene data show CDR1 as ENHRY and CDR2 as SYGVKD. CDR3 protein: CAISGTSGTAQYF. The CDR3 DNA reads TGTGCCATCAGTGGGACTAGCGGGACTGCGCAGTACTTC.

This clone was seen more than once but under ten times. The CDR3 DNA reads TGTGCCAGCAGCCCTGTAGCGGGAGGTGGATTAGAGACCCAGTACTTC. It translates to CASSPVAGGGLETQYF. This chain joins TRBV14 and TRBJ2-5, with TRBD2 matching over 10 bases. V dropped 4 bases and J dropped 4; count of bases not matched to a gene: 9. The CDR3 length is 16 residues. The germline V gene encodes CDR1 SGHDN and CDR2 FVKESK.

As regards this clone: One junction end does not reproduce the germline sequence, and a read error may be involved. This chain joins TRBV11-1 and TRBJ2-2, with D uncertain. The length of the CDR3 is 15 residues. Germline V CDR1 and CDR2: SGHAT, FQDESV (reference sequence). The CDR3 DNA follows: TGTGCCAGCGCAAAGCCCCGGGCCAACACCGTGGAGCTGTTTTTT. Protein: CASAKPRANTVELFF.

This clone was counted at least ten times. The DNA for the CDR3 is TGTGCCAGCAGCCGAGGGGGGACAGCCTATGGCTACACCTTC. Translating gives CASSRGGTAYGYTF. The chain couples TRBV7-9 to TRBJ1-2; 7 bases line up with TRBD1. Losses at the gene ends were 5 bases for V and 4 bases for J; bases not matched to a gene: 7. The CDR3 runs to 14 residues. Germline V lookup: CDR1 SEHNR, CDR2 FQNEAQ (reference sequence).

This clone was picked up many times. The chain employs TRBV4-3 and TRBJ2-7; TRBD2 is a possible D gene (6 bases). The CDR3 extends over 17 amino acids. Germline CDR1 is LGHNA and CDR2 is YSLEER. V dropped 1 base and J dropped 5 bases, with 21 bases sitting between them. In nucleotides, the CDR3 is TGCGCCAGCAGCCAAGGAGGGGTGGGTACGACTAGGAACGAGCAGTACTTC. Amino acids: CASSQGGVGTTRNEQYF.

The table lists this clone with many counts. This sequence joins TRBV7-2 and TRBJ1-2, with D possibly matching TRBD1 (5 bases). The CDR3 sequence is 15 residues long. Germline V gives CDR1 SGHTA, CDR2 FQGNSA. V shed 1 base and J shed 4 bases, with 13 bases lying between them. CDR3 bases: TGTGCCAGCAGCTTAGAAGTGGGGCCCATCTATGGCTACACCTTC. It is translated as CASSLEVGPIYGYTF.

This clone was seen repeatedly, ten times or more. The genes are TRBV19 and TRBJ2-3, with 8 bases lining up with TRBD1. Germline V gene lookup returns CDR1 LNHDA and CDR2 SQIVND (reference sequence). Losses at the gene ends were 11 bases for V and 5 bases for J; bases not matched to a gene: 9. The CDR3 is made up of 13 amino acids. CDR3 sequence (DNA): TGTGCCGCTTCGGACAGGGCAGGAGATACGCAGTATTTT. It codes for CAASDRAGDTQYF.

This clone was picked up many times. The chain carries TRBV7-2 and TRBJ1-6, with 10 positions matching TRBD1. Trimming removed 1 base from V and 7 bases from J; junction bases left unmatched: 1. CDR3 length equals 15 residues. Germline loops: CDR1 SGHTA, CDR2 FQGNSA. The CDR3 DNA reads TGTGCCAGCAGCTTAGAGGGACAGGGGAATTCACCCCTCCACTTT. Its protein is CASSLEGQGNSPLHF.

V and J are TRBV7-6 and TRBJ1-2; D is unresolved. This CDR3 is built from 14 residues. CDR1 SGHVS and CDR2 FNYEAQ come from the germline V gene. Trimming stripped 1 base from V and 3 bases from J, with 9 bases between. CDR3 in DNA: TGTGCCAGCAGCTTAGGACCTGGGTACTATGGCTACACCTTC. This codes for CASSLGPGYYGYTF.

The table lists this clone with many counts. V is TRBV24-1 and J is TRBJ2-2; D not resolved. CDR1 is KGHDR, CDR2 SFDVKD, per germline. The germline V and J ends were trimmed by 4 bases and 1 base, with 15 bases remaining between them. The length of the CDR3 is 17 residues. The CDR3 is CATSDPRHGQNTGELFF. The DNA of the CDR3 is TGTGCCACCAGTGACCCAAGACACGGCCAGAACACCGGGGAGCTGTTTTTT.

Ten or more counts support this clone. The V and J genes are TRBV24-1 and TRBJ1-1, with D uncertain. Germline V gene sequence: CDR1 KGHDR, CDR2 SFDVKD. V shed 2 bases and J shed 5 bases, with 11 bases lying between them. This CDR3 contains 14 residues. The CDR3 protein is CATSDSSGGTEAFF. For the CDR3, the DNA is TGTGCCACCAGTGATTCGTCGGGTGGGACTGAAGCTTTCTTT.

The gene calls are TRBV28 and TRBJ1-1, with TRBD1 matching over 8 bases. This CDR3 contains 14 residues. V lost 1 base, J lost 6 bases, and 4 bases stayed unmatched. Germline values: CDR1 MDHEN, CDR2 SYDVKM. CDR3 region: CASSLLTGQAEAFF. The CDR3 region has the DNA TGTGCCAGCAGTTTATTAACGGGACAGGCTGAAGCTTTCTTT. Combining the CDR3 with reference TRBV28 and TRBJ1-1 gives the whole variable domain DVKVTQSSRYLVKRTGEKVFLECVQDMDHENMFWYRQDPGLGLRLIYFSYDVKMKEKGDIPEGYSVSREKKERFSLILESASTNQTSMYLCASSLLTGQAEAFFGQGTRLTVV.

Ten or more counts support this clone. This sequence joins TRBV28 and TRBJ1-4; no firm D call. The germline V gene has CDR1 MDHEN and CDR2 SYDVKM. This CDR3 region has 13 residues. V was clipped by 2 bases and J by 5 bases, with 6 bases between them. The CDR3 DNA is TGTGCCAGCAGTTTAGAGTCCAATGAAAAACTGTTTTTT. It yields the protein CASSLESNEKLFF.

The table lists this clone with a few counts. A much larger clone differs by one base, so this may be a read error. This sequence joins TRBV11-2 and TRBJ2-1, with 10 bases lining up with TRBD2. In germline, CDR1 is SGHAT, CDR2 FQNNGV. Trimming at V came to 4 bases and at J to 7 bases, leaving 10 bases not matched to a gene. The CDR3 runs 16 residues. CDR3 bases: TGTGCCAGCAGCTCCCCCCTAGCGGGAGTGTGGAATGAGCAGTTCTTC. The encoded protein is CASSSPLAGVWNEQFF.

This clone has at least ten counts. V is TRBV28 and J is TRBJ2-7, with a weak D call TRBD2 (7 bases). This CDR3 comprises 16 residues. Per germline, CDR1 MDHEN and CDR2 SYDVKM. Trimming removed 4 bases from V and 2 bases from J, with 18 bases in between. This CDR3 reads CASSSGGGGRPYEQYF. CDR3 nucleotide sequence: TGTGCCAGCAGTTCTGGGGGGGGGGGGCGCCCCTACGAGCAGTACTTC. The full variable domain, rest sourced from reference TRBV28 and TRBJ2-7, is DVKVTQSSRYLVKRTGEKVFLECVQDMDHENMFWYRQDPGLGLRLIYFSYDVKMKEKGDIPEGYSVSREKKERFSLILESASTNQTSMYLCASSSGGGGRPYEQYFGPGTRLTVT.

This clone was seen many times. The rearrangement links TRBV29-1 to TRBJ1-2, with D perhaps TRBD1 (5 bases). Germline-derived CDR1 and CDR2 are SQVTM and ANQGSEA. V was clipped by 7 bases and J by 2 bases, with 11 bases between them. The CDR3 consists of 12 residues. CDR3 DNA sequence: TGCAGCGGCCTCGGACAAAACTATGGCTACACCTTC. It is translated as CSGLGQNYGYTF.

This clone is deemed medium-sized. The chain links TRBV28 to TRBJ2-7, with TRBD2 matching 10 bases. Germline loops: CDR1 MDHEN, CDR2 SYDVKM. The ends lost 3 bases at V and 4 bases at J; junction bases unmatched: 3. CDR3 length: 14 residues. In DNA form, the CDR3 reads TGTGCCAGCAGTTTCGAGCGGGAGGGGTACGAGCAGTACTTC. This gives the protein CASSFEREGYEQYF.

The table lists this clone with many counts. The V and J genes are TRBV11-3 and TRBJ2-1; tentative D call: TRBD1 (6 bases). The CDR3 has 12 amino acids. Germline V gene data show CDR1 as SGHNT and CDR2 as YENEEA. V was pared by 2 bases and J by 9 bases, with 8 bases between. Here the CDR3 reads CASSLQGSEQFF. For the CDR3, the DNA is TGTGCCAGCAGCTTACAGGGGAGTGAGCAGTTCTTC.

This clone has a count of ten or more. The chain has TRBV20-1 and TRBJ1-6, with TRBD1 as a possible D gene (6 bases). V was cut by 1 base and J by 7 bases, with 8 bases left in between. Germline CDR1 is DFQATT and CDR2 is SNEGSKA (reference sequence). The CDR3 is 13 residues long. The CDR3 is CSARATGNSPLHF. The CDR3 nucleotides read TGCAGTGCTAGAGCTACAGGGAATTCACCCCTCCACTTT.